The next 10 T cell receptor beta chains were all read from a single sample in a study of OX40 agonist ivuxolimab in advanced cancers. Sequenced by immunoSEQ multiplex PCR; TCRdb stores in-frame clones only, minus some. The data show fewer than 55,000 clones, less than 90% seen once. Specimen: CD4+ or CD8+ T cells sorted from blood, collected in a trial of the OX40 agonist ivuxolimab. These receptors came from an adult with an advanced solid tumor such as melanoma, head and neck, liver or kidney cancer.

This clone appeared a single time. CDR3 bases: TGTGCCAGCAGCTACCCCCGGGGCATAGAAGAAAAACTGTTTTTT. Protein product: CASSYPRGIEEKLFF. V is TRBV7-9 and J is TRBJ1-4; D may be TRBD1 (5 bases). The CDR3 length is 15 residues. The V gene lost 4 bases and the J gene lost 8 bases, with 17 bases spanning the gap. Germline CDR1 and CDR2: SEHNR and FQNEAQ (reference sequence).

This clone showed up just once. The V and J genes are TRBV7-9 and TRBJ2-7, with a possible D match to TRBD2 (5 bases). Germline V lookup: CDR1 SEHNR, CDR2 FQNEAQ (reference sequence). The V gene lost 1 base and the J gene lost 2 bases, with 9 bases spanning the gap. The CDR3 loop spans 14 amino acids. The CDR3 DNA reads TGTGCCAGCAGCTTAGGGACTTCCACCTACGAGCAGTACTTC. Its translation is CASSLGTSTYEQYF.

V usage is TRBV30 and J usage is TRBJ2-3, with 8 bases that match TRBD1. Unmatched junction bases numbered 2, after V lost 2 bases and J lost 1 base. Germline V gene lookup returns CDR1 GTSNPN and CDR2 SVGIG (reference sequence). The CDR3 has 14 amino acids. The CDR3 is CAWSQGQGTDTQYF. In DNA, the CDR3 is TGTGCCTGGAGTCAGGGACAGGGCACAGATACGCAGTATTTT. Full variable domain (rest looked up from reference TRBV30 and TRBJ2-3): SQTIHQWPATLVQPVGSPLSLECTVEGTSNPNLYWYRQAAGRGLQLLFYSVGIGQISSEVPQNLSASRPQDRQFILSSKKLLLSDSGFYLCAWSQGQGTDTQYFGPGTRLTVL.

V and J are TRBV7-9 and TRBJ2-7; 10 nucleotides agree with TRBD1. Trimming at V came to 5 bases and at J to 3 bases, leaving 7 bases not matched to a gene. Germline values: CDR1 SEHNR, CDR2 FQNEAQ (reference sequence). The CDR3 runs 15 residues. Here the CDR3 DNA reads TGTGCCAGCAGCGCCCACTGGACAGGGGGCTACGAGCAGTACTTC. Amino acids: CASSAHWTGGYEQYF.

A few counts support this clone. Other DNA sequences in the sample encode the same CDR3. The V and J genes are TRBV29-1 and TRBJ2-7; D might be TRBD2 (5 bases). V shed 6 bases and J shed 3 bases, with 9 bases lying between them. Germline-derived CDR1 and CDR2 are SQVTM and ANQGSEA. The CDR3 runs 11 residues. In DNA form, the CDR3 reads TGCAGCGTGGGTGGAGGCTACGAGCAGTACTTC. Translation gives CSVGGGYEQYF.

This sequence joins TRBV7-6 and TRBJ1-2; 8 nucleotides align to TRBD1. CDR1 SGHVS and CDR2 FNYEAQ come from the germline V gene. V lost 5 bases and J lost 0; bases outside the gene matches: 5. This CDR3 is 15 amino acids long. In DNA, the CDR3 is TGTGCCAGCAGCCCAGGACAGGGCCCTAACTATGGCTACACCTTC. Amino acid sequence: CASSPGQGPNYGYTF.

The chain is built from TRBV19 and TRBJ1-3, with TRBD1 matching over 7 bases. The CDR3 extends over 18 amino acids. Germline-derived CDR1 and CDR2 are LNHDA and SQIVND (reference sequence). With 6 bases clipped from V and 3 bases from J, the junction kept 17 bases outside the gene matches. The CDR3 sequence is CASSRYDPRQGVGNTIYF. In DNA, the CDR3 is TGTGCCAGTAGCCGGTATGATCCCCGACAGGGAGTTGGAAACACCATATATTTT.

The rearrangement joins TRBV5-1 to TRBJ1-2, with 7 bases matching TRBD1. After removal of 3 bases from V and 3 bases from J, the junction contained 5 bases not matched to a gene. Germline CDR1 SGHRS, CDR2 YFSETQ. The CDR3 is 14 residues long. DNA of the CDR3: TGCGCCAGCAGCTCGCGACAGGGCTACTATGGCTACACCTTC. Its translation is CASSSRQGYYGYTF.

The V call is TRBV7-9, the J call TRBJ1-2; D unresolved. CDR3 length: 16 amino acids. The germline V gene has CDR1 SEHNR and CDR2 FQNEAQ (reference sequence). V shed 0 bases and J shed 0 bases, with 11 bases lying between them. The CDR3 spells CASSLAKQLTNYGYTF. The CDR3 DNA reads TGTGCCAGCAGCTTAGCAAAGCAGCTAACTAACTATGGCTACACCTTC.

A few counts support this clone. This sample includes further DNA sequences coding for the same CDR3. The chain employs TRBV5-6 and TRBJ2-3; D gene uncertain. From germline, CDR1 is SGHDT and CDR2 YYEEEE. Between the trimmed V and J ends, which lost 2 bases and 6 bases, there was a span of 10 bases. This CDR3 has 13 amino acids. In DNA form, the CDR3 reads TGTGCCAGCAGCTTTTATCCGCCGGATACGCAGTATTTT. It is translated as CASSFYPPDTQYF.